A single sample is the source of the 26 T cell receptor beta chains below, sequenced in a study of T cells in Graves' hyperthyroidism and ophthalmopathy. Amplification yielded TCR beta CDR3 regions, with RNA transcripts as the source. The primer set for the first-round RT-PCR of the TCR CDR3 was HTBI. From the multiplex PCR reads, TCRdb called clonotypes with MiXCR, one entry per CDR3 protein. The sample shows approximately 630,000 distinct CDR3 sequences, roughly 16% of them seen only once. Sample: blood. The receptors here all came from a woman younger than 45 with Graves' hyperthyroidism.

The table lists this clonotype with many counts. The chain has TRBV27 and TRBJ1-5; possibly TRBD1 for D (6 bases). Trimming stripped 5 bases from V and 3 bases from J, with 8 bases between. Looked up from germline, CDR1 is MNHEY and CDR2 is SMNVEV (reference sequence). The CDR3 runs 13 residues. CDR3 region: CASSRTANQPQHF. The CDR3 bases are TGTGCCAGCAGTAGGACAGCCAATCAGCCCCAGCATTTT.

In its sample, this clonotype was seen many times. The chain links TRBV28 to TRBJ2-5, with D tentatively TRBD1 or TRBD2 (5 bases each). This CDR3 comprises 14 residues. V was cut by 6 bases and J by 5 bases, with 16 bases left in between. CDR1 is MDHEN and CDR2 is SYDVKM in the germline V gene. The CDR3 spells CASRRDSPGETQYF. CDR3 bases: TGTGCCAGCAGAAGAGACAGCCCGGGGGAGACCCAGTACTTC.

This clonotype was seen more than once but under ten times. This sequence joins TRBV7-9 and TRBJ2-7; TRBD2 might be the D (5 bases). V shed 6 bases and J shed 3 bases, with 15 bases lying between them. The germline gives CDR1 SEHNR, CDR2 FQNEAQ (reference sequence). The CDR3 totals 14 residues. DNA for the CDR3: TGTGCCAGCAGGGCCTGGACTGGGCACTACGAGCAGTACTTC. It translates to CASRAWTGHYEQYF. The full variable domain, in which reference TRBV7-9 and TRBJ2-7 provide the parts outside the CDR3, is DTGVSQNPRHKITKRGQNVTFRCDPISEHNRLYWYRQTLGQGPEFLTYFQNEAQLEKSRLLSDRFSAERPKGSFSTLEIQRTEQGDSAMYLCASRAWTGHYEQYFGPGTRLTVT.

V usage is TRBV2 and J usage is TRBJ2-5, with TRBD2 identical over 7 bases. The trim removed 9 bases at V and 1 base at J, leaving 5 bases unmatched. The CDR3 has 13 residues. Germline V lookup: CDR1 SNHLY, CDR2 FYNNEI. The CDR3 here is CARSGTRQETQYF. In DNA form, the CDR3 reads TGTGCCAGGAGCGGGACTCGCCAAGAGACCCAGTACTTC.

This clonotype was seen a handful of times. CDR3 residues: CSAWTRTDTQYF. The CDR3 bases are TGCAGTGCATGGACTCGCACAGATACGCAGTATTTT. The J gene is TRBJ2-3, the V gene TRBV20-1; D possibly corresponds to TRBD2 (5 bases). V shed 6 bases and J shed 1 base, with 8 bases lying between them. Germline V CDR1 and CDR2: DFQATT, SNEGSKA (reference sequence). The CDR3 length is 12 residues.

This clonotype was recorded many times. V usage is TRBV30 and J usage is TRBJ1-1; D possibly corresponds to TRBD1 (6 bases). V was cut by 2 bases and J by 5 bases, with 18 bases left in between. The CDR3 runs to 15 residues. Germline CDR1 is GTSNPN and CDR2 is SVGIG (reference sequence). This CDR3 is CAWSLTRGGGTEAFF. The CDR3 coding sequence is TGTGCCTGGAGTTTAACAAGAGGGGGGGGGACTGAAGCTTTCTTT.

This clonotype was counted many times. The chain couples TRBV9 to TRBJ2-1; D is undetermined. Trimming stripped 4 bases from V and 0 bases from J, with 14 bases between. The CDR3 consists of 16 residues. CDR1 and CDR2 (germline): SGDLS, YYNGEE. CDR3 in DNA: TGTGCCAGCAGCAATTCAGTCCGTCCCTCCTACAATGAGCAGTTCTTC. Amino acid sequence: CASSNSVRPSYNEQFF.

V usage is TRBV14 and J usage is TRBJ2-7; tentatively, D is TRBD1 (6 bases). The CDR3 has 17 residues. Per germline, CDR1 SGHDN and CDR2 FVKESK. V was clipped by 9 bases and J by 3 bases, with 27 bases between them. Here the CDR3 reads CARAQFRGPLKGYEQYF. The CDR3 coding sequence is TGTGCCAGAGCCCAATTCAGGGGACCCCTAAAGGGCTACGAGCAGTACTTC. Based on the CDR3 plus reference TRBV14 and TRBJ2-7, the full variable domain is EAGVTQFPSHSVIEKGQTVTLRCDPISGHDNLYWYRRVMGKEIKFLLHFVKESKQDESGMPNNRFLAERTGGTYSTLKVQPAELEDSGVYFCARAQFRGPLKGYEQYFGPGTRLTVT.

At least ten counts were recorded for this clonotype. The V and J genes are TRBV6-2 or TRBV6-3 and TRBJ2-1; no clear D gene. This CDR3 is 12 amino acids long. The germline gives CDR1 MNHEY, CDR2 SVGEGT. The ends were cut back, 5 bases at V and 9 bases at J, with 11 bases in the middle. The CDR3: CASSPGVGEQFF. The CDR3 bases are TGTGCCAGCAGTCCAGGAGTTGGTGAGCAGTTCTTC.

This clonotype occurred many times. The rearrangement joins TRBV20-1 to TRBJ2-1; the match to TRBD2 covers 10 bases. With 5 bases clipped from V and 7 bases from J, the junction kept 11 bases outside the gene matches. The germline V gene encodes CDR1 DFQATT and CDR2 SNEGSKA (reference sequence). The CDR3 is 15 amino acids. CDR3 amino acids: CSAPSSSGSLNEQFF. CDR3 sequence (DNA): TGCAGTGCTCCATCGTCTAGCGGGAGTTTAAATGAGCAGTTCTTC.

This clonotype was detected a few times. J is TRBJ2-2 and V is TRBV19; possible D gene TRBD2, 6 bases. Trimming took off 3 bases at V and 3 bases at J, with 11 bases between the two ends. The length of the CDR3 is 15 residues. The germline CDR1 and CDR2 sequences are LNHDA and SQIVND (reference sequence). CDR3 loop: CASSIVSGDTGELFF. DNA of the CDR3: TGTGCCAGTAGTATTGTTAGCGGAGACACCGGGGAGCTGTTTTTT.

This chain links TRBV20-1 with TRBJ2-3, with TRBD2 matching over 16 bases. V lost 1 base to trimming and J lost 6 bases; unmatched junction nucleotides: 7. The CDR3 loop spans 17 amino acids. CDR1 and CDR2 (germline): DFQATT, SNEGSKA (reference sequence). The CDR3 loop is CSARGGTSGRVVDTQYF. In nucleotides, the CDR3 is TGCAGTGCTAGAGGCGGGACTAGCGGGAGGGTGGTGGATACGCAGTATTTT.

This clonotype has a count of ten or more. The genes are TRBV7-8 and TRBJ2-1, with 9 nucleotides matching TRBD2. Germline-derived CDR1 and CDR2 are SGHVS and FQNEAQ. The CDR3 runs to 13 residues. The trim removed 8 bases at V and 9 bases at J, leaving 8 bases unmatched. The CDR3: CASQIAGEGEQFF. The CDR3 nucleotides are TGTGCCAGCCAGATAGCGGGAGAGGGTGAGCAGTTCTTC.

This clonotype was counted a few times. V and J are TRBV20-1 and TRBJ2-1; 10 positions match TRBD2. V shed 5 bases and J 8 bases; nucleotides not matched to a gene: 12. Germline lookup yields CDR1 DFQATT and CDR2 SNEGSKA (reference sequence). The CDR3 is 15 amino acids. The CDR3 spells CSAYDLAGAVHEQFF. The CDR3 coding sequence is TGCAGTGCTTATGATCTAGCGGGAGCGGTCCATGAGCAGTTCTTC.

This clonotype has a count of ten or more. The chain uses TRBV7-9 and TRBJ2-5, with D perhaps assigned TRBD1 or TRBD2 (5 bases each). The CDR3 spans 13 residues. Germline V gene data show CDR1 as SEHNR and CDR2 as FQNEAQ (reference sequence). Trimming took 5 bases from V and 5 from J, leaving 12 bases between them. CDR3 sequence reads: CASSQGALETQYF. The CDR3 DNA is TGTGCCAGCAGCCAGGGAGCATTGGAGACCCAGTACTTC.

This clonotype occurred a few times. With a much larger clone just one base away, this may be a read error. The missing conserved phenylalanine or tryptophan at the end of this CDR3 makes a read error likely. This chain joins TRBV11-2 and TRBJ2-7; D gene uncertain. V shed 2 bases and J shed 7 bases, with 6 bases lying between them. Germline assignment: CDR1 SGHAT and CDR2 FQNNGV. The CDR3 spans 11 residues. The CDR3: CASSLSPEQYL. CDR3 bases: TGTGCCAGCAGCTTATCTCCGGAGCAGTACCTC.

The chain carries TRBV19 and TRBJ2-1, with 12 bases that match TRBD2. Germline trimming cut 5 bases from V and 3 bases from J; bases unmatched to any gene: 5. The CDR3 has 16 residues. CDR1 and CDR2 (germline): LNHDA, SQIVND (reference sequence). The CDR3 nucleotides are TGTGCCAGTAGTCGACTAGCGGGAGTTGTCTACAATGAGCAGTTCTTC. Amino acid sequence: CASSRLAGVVYNEQFF. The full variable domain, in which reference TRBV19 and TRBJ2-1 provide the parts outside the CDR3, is DGGITQSPKYLFRKEGQNVTLSCEQNLNHDAMYWYRQDPGQGLRLIYYSQIVNDFQKGDIAEGYSVSREKKESFPLTVTSAQKNPTAFYLCASSRLAGVVYNEQFFGPGTRLTVL.

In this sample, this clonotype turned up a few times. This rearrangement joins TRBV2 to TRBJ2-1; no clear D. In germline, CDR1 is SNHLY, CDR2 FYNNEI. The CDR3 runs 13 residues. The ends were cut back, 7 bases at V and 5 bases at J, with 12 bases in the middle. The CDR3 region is CASNWVSDNEQFF. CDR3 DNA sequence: TGTGCCAGCAATTGGGTCAGCGACAATGAGCAGTTCTTC.

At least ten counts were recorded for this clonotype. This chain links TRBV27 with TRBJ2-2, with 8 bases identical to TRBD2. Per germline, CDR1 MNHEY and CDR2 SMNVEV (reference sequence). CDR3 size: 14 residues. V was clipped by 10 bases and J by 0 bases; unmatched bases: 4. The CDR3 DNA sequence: TGTGCCACCTGGGGACTAGCGAACACCGGGGAGCTGTTTTTT. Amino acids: CATWGLANTGELFF.

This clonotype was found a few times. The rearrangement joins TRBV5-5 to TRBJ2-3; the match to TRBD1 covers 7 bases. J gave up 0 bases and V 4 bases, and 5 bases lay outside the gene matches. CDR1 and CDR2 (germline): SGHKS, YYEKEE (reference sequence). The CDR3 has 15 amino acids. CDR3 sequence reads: CASSKGQLSTDTQYF. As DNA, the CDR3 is TGTGCCAGCAGCAAGGGACAGCTTAGCACAGATACGCAGTATTTT. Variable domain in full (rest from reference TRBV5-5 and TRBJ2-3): DAGVTQSPTHLIKTRGQQVTLRCSPISGHKSVSWYQQVLGQGPQFIFQYYEKEERGRGNFPDRFSARQFPNYSSELNVNALLLGDSALYLCASSKGQLSTDTQYFGPGTRLTVL.

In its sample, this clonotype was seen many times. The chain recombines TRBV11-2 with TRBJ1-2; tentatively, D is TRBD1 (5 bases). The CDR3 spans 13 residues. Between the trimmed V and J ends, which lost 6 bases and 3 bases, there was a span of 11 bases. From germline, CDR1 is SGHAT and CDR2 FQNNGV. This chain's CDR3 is CASRAGDHYGYTF. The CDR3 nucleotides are TGTGCCAGCAGGGCGGGGGACCACTATGGCTACACCTTC.

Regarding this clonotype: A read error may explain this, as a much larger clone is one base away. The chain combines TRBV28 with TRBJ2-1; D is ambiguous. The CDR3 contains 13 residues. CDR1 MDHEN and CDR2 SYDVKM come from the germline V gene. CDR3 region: CANSFPNGLEQFF. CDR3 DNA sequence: TGTGCCAACAGTTTCCCGAACGGGCTGGAGCAGTTCTTC.

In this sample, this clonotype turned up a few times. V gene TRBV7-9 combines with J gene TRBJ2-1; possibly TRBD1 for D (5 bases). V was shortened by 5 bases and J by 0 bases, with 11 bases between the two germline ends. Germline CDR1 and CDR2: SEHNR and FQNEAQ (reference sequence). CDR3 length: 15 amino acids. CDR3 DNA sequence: TGTGCCAGCAGCCAAAGACAGAGCTCCTACAATGAGCAGTTCTTC. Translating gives CASSQRQSSYNEQFF.

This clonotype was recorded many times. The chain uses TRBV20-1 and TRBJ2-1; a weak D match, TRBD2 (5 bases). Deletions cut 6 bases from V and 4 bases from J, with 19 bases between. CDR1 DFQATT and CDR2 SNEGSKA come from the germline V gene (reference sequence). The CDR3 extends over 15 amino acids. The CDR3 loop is CSAPPTSGVYNEQFF. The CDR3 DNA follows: TGCAGTGCACCACCCACTAGTGGGGTATACAATGAGCAGTTCTTC.

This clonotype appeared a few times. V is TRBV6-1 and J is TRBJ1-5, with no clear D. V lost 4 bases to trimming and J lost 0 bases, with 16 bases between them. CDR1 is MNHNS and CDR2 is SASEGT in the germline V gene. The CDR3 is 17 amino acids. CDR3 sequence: CASSGLHATVSNQPQHF. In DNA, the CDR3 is TGTGCCAGCAGTGGTTTGCATGCCACAGTTAGCAATCAGCCCCAGCATTTT.

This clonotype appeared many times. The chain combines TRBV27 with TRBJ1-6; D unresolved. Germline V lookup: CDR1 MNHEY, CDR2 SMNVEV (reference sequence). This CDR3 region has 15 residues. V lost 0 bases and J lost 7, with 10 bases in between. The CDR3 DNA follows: TGTGCCAGCAGTTTATCGGGCAGTTGGAATTCACCCCTCCACTTT. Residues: CASSLSGSWNSPLHF.